This T cell receptor (beta chain) was captured by sequencing in a study of T cells in Graves' hyperthyroidism and ophthalmopathy. Study outcomes and limitations: The authors' 13 V-J model separated ophthalmopathy from stable hyperthyroidism. Ophthalmopathy onset followed model prediction by a median about 6.5 months. In the blood, most expanded thyroid clonotypes above 0.001 appeared as well.

Ten or more counts support this clonotype. What it binds is not known. One junction end disagrees with the germline gene, perhaps due to a read error. The CDR3 has 15 amino acids. From germline, CDR1 is SGHRS and CDR2 YFSETQ. Template material for amplifying TCR beta CDR3 regions consisted of RNA transcripts. Using the HTBI primer set, a first-round RT-PCR was run on the TCR CDR3. TCRdb re-called the multiplex PCR reads with MiXCR, one entry per CDR3 protein. The top ten hold about 8.3% of the sample, which has 500,000 to 750,000 distinct CDR3 sequences, roughly 50% seen once. The sample taken for sequencing was peripheral blood or thyroid tissue (not recorded which). The gene calls are TRBV5-1 and TRBJ1-5; D not resolved. The clonotype originates from a young woman with Graves' hyperthyroidism. As DNA, the CDR3 is TGTGCCAGCAGCTTAGAGGGCTATAGCAATCAGCCCCAGCATTTT. This sequence encodes CASSLEGYSNQPQHF.